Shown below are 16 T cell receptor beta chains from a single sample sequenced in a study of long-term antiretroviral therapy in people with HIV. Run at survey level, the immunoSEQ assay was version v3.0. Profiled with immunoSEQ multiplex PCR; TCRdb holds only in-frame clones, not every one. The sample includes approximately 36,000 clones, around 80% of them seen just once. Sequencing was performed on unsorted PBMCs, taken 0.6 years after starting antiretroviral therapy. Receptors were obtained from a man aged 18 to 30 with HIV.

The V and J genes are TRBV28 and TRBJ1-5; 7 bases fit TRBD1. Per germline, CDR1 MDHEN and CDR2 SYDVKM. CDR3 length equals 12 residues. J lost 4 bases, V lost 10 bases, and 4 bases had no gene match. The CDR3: CATQGVNQPQHF. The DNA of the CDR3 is TGTGCCACTCAGGGGGTGAATCAGCCCCAGCATTTT.

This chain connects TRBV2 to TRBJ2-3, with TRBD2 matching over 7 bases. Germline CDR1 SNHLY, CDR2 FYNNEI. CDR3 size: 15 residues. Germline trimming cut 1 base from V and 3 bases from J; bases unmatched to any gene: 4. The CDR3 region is CASSEGLAETDTQYF. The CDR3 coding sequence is TGTGCCAGCAGTGAAGGGCTAGCGGAAACAGATACGCAGTATTTT.

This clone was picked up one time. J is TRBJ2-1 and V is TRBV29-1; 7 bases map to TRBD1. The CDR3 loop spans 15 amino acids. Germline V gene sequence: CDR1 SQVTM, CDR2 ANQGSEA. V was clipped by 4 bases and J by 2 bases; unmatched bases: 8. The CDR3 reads CSVGGTGTAYNEQFF. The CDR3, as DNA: TGCAGCGTTGGTGGGACCGGGACAGCCTACAATGAGCAGTTCTTC.

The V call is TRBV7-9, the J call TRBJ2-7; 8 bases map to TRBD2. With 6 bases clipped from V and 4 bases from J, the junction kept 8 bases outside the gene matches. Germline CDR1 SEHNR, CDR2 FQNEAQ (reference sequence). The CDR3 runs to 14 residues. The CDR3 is CASSPLSGSYEQYF. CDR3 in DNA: TGTGCCAGCAGTCCCCTCAGCGGGAGTTACGAGCAGTACTTC.

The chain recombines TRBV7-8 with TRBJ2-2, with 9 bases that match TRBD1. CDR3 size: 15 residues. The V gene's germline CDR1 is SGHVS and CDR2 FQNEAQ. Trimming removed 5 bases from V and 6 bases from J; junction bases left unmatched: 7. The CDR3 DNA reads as TGTGCCAGCAGCCTAACAGGGGGCGCTTCCGGGGAGCTGTTTTTT. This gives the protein CASSLTGGASGELFF.

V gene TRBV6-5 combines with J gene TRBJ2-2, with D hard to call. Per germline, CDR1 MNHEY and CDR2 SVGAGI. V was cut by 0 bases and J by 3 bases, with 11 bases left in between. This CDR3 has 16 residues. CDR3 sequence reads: CASSYSTGVYTGELFF. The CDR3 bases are TGTGCCAGCAGTTACTCTACCGGAGTATACACCGGGGAGCTGTTTTTT.

The CDR3 DNA sequence: TGTGCCAGCGGCACAGGGGGCATTGAAGCTTTCTTT. This translates into CASGTGGIEAFF. The chain uses TRBV2 and TRBJ1-1; 9 bases fit TRBD1. V lost 8 bases, J lost 7 bases, and 5 bases stayed unmatched. CDR1 and CDR2 from the germline V gene are SNHLY and FYNNEI. The CDR3 loop spans 12 amino acids.

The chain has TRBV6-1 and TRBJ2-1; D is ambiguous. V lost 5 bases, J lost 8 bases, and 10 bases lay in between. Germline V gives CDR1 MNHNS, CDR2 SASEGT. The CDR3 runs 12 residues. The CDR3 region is CASSNRLDEQFF. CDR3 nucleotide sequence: TGTGCCAGCAGTAATCGTCTCGATGAGCAGTTCTTC.

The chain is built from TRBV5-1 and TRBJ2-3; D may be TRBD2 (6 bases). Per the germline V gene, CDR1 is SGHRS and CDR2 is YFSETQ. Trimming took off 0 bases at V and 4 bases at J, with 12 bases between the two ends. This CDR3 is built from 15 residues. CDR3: CASSLAGRMADTQYF. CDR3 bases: TGCGCCAGCAGCTTGGCAGGGAGGATGGCAGATACGCAGTATTTT.

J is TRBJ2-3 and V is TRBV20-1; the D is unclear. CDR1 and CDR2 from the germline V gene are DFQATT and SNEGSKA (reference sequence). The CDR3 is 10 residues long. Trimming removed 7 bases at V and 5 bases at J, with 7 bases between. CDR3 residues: CSVHRDTQYF. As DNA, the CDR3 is TGCAGTGTCCATAGAGATACGCAGTATTTT.

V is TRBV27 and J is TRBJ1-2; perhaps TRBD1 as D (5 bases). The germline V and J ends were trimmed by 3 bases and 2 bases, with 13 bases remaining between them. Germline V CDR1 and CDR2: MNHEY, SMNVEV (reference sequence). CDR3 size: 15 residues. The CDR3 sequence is CASSFDPGSNYGYTF. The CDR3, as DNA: TGTGCCAGCAGTTTCGACCCAGGGTCAAACTATGGCTACACCTTC.

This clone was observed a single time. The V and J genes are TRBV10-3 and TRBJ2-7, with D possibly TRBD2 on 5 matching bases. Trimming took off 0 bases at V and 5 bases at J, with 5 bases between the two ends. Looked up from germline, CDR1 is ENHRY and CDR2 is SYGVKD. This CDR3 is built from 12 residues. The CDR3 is CAISESRDEQYF. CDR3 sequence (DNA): TGTGCCATCAGTGAGTCGAGGGACGAGCAGTACTTC.

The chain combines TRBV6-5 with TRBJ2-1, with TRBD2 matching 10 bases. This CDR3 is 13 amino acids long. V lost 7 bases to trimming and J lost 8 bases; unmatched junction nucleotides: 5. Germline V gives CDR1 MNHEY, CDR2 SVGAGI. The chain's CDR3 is CASMPSGSDEQFF. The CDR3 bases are TGTGCCAGCATGCCTAGCGGGAGCGATGAGCAGTTCTTC.

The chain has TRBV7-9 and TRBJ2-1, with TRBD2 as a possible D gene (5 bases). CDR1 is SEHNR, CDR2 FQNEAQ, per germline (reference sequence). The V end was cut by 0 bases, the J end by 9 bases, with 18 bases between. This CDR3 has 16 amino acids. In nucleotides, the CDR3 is TGTGCCAGCAGCTTAGCGCTTCGGCTAGCCGGCGGTGAGCAGTTCTTC. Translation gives CASSLALRLAGGEQFF.

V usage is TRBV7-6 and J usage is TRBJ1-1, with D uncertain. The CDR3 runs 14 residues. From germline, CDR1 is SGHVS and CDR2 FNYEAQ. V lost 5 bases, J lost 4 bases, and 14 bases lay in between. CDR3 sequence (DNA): TGTGCCAGCAGCCAGACGGTATGGGGCACTGAAGCTTTCTTT. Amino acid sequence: CASSQTVWGTEAFF.

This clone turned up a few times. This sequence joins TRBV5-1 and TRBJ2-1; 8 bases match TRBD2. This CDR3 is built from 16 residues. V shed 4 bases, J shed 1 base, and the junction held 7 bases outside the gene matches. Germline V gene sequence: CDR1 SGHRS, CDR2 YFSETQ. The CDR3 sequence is CASSLRAGVSYNEQFF. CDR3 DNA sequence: TGCGCCAGCAGCCTGAGAGCGGGAGTGTCCTACAATGAGCAGTTCTTC.